This is a list of T cell receptor beta chains from one sample in a study of CD8 T cells in Susac syndrome. TCRdb reanalysed the immunoSEQ multiplex PCR reads using MiXCR and keeps one entry per CDR3 protein. The table has 65,000 to 100,000 distinct CDR3 sequences, roughly 96% seen once. Source material: CD8+ T cells from PBMCs. The receptors derive from a human donor with Susac syndrome. Both conserved end residues are part of each CDR3. Fields, in order: J gene, V gene, D gene, CDR3 protein. D genes are given only for firm matches.

>TRBJ1-4|TRBV7-8|.
CASSLGLGELFF
>TRBJ2-7|TRBV28|.
CASSLGSYEQYF
>TRBJ2-4|TRBV20-1|.
CSARPEGVQYF
>TRBJ2-2|TRBV5-6|TRBD1
CASSPGTGSTGELFF
>TRBJ1-1|TRBV19|TRBD1
CASSRGQAMNTEAFF
>TRBJ2-3|TRBV20-1|TRBD2
CSARGREGTFTDTQYF
>TRBJ2-1|TRBV27|.
CASSLWGIYNEQFF
>TRBJ2-7|TRBV20-1|TRBD2
CSAQREFEQYF
>TRBJ2-7|TRBV7-9|.
CASSSETGLSYEQYF
>TRBJ1-1|TRBV11-2|.
CASSLARTSTEAFF
>TRBJ1-1|TRBV2|.
CASSPWGKNTEAFF
>TRBJ1-1|TRBV9|.
CASSANRFNTEAFF
>TRBJ1-2|TRBV20-1|.
CSARDTDLVPGRREYGYTF
>TRBJ2-3|TRBV7-9|TRBD2
CASSSMTSGSTDTQYF
>TRBJ2-7|TRBV28|.
CASSESYEQYF
>TRBJ2-7|TRBV3-1|TRBD2
CASSQEGRAGAAYEQYF
>TRBJ1-1|TRBV20-1|.
CSAEGGGDTEAFF
>TRBJ1-5|TRBV6-2/TRBV6-3|.
CASSYQTQPQHF
>TRBJ2-7|TRBV27|TRBD1
CASSSGTGPYEQYF
>TRBJ2-1|TRBV20-1|.
CSAKSPVSNEQFF
>TRBJ1-6|TRBV2|TRBD1
CASRGQGDSPLHF
>TRBJ2-2|TRBV29-1|TRBD1
CSVTGGSGGELFF